The clone carrying this TCR beta chain was recorded many times. Its antigen is unidentified. The data stem from a study of T cells after posttransplantation cyclophosphamide. This CDR3 comprises 14 residues. Germline V gives CDR1 ENHRY, CDR2 SYGVKD. Germline trimming cut 6 bases from V and 4 bases from J; bases unmatched to any gene: 3. Findings and limits, study-wide: TRB clonality was highly associated with recipient CMV seropositivity and reactivation.

Here immunoSEQ multiplex PCR was the method, and the copy in TCRdb shows in-frame clones only, minus some. The sample holds about 30,000 clones, and no clone turns up only once. The receptor was isolated from an older woman in good health, CMV-negative, and a related stem cell transplant donor. The sample comprised PBMCs. The chain links TRBV10-3 to TRBJ2-2; 9 nucleotides agree with TRBD1. CDR3 protein: CAIRQGASTGELFF. CDR3 sequence (DNA): TGTGCCATCAGACAGGGGGCGTCCACCGGGGAGCTGTTTTTT.